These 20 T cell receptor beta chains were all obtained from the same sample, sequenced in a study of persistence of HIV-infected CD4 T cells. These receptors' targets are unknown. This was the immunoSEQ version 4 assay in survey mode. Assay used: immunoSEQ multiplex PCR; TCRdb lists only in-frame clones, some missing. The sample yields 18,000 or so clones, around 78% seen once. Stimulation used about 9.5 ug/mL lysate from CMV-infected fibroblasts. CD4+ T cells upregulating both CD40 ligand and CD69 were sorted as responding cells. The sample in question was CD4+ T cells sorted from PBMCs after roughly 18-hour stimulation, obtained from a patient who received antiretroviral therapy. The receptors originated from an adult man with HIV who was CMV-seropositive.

DNA of the CDR3: TGTGCCACCAGCGAGGGGTATGGCTACACCTTC. Its protein product is CATSEGYGYTF. J is TRBJ1-2 and V is TRBV24-1; D is possibly TRBD1 (5 bases). This CDR3 region has 11 residues. Trimming shortened V by 7 bases and J by 5 bases, and 7 bases separated the two germline ends. The germline CDR1 and CDR2 sequences are KGHDR and SFDVKD.

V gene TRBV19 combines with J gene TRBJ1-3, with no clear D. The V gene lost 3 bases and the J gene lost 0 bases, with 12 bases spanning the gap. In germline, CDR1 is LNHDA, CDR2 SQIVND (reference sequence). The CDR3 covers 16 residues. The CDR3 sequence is CASSIRNPGSGNTIYF. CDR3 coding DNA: TGTGCCAGTAGTATCAGGAATCCAGGCTCTGGAAACACCATATATTTT. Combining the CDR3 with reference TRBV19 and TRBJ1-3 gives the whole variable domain DGGITQSPKYLFRKEGQNVTLSCEQNLNHDAMYWYRQDPGQGLRLIYYSQIVNDFQKGDIAEGYSVSREKKESFPLTVTSAQKNPTAFYLCASSIRNPGSGNTIYFGEGSWLTVV.

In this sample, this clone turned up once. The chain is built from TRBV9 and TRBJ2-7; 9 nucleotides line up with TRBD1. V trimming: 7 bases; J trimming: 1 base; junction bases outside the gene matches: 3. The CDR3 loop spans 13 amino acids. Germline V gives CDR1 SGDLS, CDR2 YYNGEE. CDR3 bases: TGTGCCAGCGCGGGACAGGGTTCCTACGAGCAGTACTTC. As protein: CASAGQGSYEQYF.

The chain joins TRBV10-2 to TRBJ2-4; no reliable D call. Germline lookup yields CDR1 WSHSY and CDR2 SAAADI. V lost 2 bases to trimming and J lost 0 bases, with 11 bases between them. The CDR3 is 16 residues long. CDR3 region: CASSEIDWTAKNIQYF. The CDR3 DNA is TGCGCCAGCAGTGAGATAGATTGGACAGCCAAAAACATTCAGTACTTC.

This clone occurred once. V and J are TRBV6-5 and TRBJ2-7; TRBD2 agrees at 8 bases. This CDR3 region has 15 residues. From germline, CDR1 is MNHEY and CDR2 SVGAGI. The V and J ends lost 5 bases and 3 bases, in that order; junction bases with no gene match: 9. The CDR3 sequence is CASSPLAGSIYEQYF. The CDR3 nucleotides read TGTGCCAGCAGTCCTTTAGCGGGGTCAATCTACGAGCAGTACTTC.

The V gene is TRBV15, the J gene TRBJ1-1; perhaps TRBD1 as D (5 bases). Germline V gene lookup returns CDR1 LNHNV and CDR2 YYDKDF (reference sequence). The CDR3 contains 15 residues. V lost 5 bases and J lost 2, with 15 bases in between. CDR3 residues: CATSRWDGGNTEAFF. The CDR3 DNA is TGTGCCACCAGCCGTTGGGACGGAGGCAACACTGAAGCTTTCTTT.

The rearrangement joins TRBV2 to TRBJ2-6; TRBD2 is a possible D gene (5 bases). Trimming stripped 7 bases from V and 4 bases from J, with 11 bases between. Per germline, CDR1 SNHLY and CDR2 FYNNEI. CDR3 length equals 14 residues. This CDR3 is CASTGDSGANVLTF. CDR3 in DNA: TGTGCCAGCACCGGGGATTCCGGGGCCAACGTCCTGACTTTC.

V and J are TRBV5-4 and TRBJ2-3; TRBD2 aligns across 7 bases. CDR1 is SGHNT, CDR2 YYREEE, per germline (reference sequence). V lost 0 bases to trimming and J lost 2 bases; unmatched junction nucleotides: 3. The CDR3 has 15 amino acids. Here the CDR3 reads CASSLGAGLTDTQYF. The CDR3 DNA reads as TGTGCCAGCAGCTTGGGAGCGGGGCTCACAGATACGCAGTATTTT.

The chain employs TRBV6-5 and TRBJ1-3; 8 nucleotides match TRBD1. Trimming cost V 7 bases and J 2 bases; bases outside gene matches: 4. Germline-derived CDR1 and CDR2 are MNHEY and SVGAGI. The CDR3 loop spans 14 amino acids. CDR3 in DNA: TGTGCCAGCACCCCGGACAGGGCTGGAAACACCATATATTTT. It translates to CASTPDRAGNTIYF.

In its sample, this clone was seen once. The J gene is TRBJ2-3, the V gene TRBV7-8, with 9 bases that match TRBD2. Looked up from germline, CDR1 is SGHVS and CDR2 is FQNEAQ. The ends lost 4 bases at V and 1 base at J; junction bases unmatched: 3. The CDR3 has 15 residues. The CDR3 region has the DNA TGTGCCAGCAGCTCGGGACTAGCTGGCACAGATACGCAGTATTTT. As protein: CASSSGLAGTDTQYF.

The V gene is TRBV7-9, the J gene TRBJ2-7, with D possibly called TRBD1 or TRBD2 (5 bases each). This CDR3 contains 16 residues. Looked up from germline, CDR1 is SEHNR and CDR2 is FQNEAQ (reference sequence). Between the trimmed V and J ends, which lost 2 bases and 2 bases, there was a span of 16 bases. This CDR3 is CASSLQGARGTYEQYF. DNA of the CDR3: TGTGCCAGCAGCTTACAGGGCGCGAGGGGTACCTACGAGCAGTACTTC.

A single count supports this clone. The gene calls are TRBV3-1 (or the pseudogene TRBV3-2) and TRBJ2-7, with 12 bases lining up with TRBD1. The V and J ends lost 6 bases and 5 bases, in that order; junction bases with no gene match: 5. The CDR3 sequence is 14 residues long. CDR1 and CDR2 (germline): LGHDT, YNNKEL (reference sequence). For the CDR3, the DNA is TGTGCCAGCAGTCATGGGACAGGGGGCAACGAGCAGTACTTC. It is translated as CASSHGTGGNEQYF.

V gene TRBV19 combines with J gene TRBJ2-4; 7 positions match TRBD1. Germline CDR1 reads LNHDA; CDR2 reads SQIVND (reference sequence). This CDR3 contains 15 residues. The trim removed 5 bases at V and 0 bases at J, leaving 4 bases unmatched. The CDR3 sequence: CASSGTVLAKNIQYF. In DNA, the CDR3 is TGTGCCAGTAGTGGGACAGTTCTAGCCAAAAACATTCAGTACTTC.

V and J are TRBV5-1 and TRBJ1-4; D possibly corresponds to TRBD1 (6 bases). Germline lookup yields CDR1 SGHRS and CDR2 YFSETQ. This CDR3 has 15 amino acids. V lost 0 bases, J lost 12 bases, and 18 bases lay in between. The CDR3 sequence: CASSLEGPTGRELFF. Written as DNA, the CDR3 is TGCGCCAGCAGCTTGGAAGGCCCAACAGGGAGGGAACTGTTTTTT.

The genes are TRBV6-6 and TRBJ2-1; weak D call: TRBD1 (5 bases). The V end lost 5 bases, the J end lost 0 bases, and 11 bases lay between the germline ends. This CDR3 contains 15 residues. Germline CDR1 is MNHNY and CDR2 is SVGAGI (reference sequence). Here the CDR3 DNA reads TGTGCCAGCAGTCCAGGGCAGAGCTCCTACAATGAGCAGTTCTTC. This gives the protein CASSPGQSSYNEQFF.

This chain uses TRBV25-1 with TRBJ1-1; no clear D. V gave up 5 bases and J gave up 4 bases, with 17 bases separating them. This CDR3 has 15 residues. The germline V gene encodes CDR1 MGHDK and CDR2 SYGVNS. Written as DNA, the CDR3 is TGTGCCAGCAGTCCGACGACTCTCCTGGGCACTGAAGCTTTCTTT. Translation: CASSPTTLLGTEAFF.

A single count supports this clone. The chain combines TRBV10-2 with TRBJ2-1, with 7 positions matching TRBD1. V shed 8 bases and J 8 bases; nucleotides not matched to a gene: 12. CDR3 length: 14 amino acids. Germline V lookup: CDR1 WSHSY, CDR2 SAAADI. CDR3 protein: CASRSLTGMDEQFF. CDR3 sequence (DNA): TGCGCCAGCCGATCTTTGACAGGGATGGATGAGCAGTTCTTC.

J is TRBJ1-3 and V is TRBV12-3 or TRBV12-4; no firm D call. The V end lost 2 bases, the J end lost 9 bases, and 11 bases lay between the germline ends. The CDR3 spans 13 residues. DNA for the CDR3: TGTGCCAGCAGTTTAAAGGCCGGCGGCACCATATATTTT. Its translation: CASSLKAGGTIYF.

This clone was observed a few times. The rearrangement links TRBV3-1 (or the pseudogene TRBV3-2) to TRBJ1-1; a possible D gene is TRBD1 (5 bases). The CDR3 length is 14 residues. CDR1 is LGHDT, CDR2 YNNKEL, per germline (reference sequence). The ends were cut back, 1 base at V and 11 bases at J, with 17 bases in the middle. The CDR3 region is CASSQAHGGSGAFF. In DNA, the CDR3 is TGTGCCAGCAGCCAAGCCCACGGGGGGAGTGGGGCTTTCTTT.

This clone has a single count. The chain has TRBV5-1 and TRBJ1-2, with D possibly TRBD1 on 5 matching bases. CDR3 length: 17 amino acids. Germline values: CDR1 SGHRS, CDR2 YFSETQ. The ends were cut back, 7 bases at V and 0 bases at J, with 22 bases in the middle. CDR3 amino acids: CASFKPDTRQTNYGYTF. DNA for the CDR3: TGCGCCAGCTTTAAACCGGACACGAGACAGACTAACTATGGCTACACCTTC.